The 25 T cell receptor beta chains below were found in one sample sequenced in a study of T cell repertoires in cytomegalovirus infection. Their antigens are not known. A single record per CDR3 protein comes from TCRdb applying MiXCR to the reads. The sample lists 640,000 or so distinct CDR3 sequences; roughly a third were seen once. Sequencing was performed on cultured PBMCs, taken from culture after CMV antigen stimulation. Source of these receptors: a human donor in good health (CMV status not recorded). Some clones in this sample may be carry-over from other donors' samples.

This clonotype was observed a handful of times. The J gene is TRBJ2-7, the V gene TRBV7-8; TRBD2 aligns across 8 bases. This CDR3 comprises 15 residues. V was clipped by 6 bases and J by 4 bases; unmatched bases: 11. Germline assignment: CDR1 SGHVS and CDR2 FQNEAQ. CDR3 DNA: TGTGCCAGCAGTTTGAATTTGGCGGGAGGTTACGAGCAGTACTTC. Protein sequence: CASSLNLAGGYEQYF.

This clonotype was seen only a few times. This rearrangement joins TRBV6-5 to TRBJ2-7, with 13 bases aligning to TRBD2. V trimming: 2 bases; J trimming: 2 bases; junction bases outside the gene matches: 3. The CDR3 has 16 residues. Germline V gene sequence: CDR1 MNHEY, CDR2 SVGAGI. The chain's CDR3 is CASSYITSGRAYEQYF. The CDR3 nucleotides are TGTGCCAGCAGTTACATTACTAGCGGGAGGGCCTACGAGCAGTACTTC.

This clonotype was recorded only once. The chain carries TRBV7-9 and TRBJ2-7; possibly TRBD2 for D (7 bases). The CDR3 is 16 residues long. V was trimmed by 5 bases and J by 2 bases, leaving 19 bases between them. Germline CDR1 is SEHNR and CDR2 is FQNEAQ (reference sequence). The CDR3 DNA sequence: TGTGCCAGCAGCCCCCAGGGGCGGGGGCCCACCTACGAGCAGTACTTC. It specifies CASSPQGRGPTYEQYF.

This clonotype turned up a few times. The gene calls are TRBV7-9 and TRBJ1-6; 7 positions match TRBD1. Losses at the gene ends were 5 bases for V and 7 bases for J; bases not matched to a gene: 8. Germline CDR1 is SEHNR and CDR2 is FQNEAQ (reference sequence). CDR3 length equals 15 residues. The CDR3 DNA reads TGTGCCAGCAGCCAAGACAGGGCCAGGAATTCACCCCTCCACTTT. This encodes CASSQDRARNSPLHF.

The V gene is TRBV10-3, the J gene TRBJ2-7, with TRBD2 matching 7 bases. The germline V gene has CDR1 ENHRY and CDR2 SYGVKD. The V and J ends lost 5 bases and 6 bases, in that order; junction bases with no gene match: 13. The CDR3 runs 15 residues. The CDR3 region is CAISQTSGVRSEQYF. CDR3 nucleotide sequence: TGTGCCATCAGTCAGACCAGCGGGGTGCGTAGCGAGCAGTACTTC.

This clonotype was seen ten or more times. The J gene is TRBJ2-7, the V gene TRBV6-2 or TRBV6-3; TRBD2 matches 8 bases. J gave up 2 bases and V 6 bases, and 6 bases lay outside the gene matches. The CDR3 is 14 residues long. Germline CDR1 and CDR2: MNHEY and SVGEGT. Written as DNA, the CDR3 is TGTGCCAGCAGCATAGCGGGGCTCACCTACGAGCAGTACTTC. This encodes CASSIAGLTYEQYF.

The chain recombines TRBV5-4 with TRBJ1-3, with D possibly being TRBD1 (6 bases). Germline V gene lookup returns CDR1 SGHNT and CDR2 YYREEE (reference sequence). The CDR3 has 16 amino acids. Trimming shortened V by 3 bases and J by 0 bases, and 13 bases separated the two germline ends. The CDR3 sequence is CASSSEDSFSGNTIYF. In DNA, the CDR3 is TGTGCCAGCAGCTCCGAGGACAGCTTCTCTGGAAACACCATATATTTT.

The V and J genes are TRBV7-2 and TRBJ2-2, with unresolved D. Germline values: CDR1 SGHTA, CDR2 FQGNSA. The CDR3 sequence is 13 residues long. The V and J ends lost 6 bases and 13 bases respectively, with 18 bases between them. The CDR3 coding sequence is TGTGCCAGCAGGATACCCCCAGACAAAAGGCTGTTTTTT. Translated, it gives CASRIPPDKRLFF.

This clonotype has a handful of counts. One end of the junction is discordant with germline, which a read error may explain. This chain joins TRBV12-3 or TRBV12-4 and TRBJ2-1, with 8 bases lining up with TRBD2. The CDR3 spans 12 residues. As DNA, the CDR3 is TGTGCCAGCAGTTTAAGCCGGACTAGCTGGCTCTTC. Amino acids: CASSLSRTSWLF.

This clonotype was detected only a few times. The J gene is TRBJ2-1, the V gene TRBV7-8; tentative D call: TRBD1 (5 bases). The CDR3 extends over 13 amino acids. Germline V gene sequence: CDR1 SGHVS, CDR2 FQNEAQ. V was shortened by 3 bases and J by 9 bases, with 12 bases between the two germline ends. The CDR3 region is CASSFGAGIEQFF. Written as DNA, the CDR3 is TGTGCCAGCAGCTTTGGGGCAGGAATTGAGCAGTTCTTC.

Worth noting for this clonotype: The conserved phenylalanine or tryptophan normally closing the CDR3 is absent here, so this likely arose from a read error. The chain carries TRBV7-2 and TRBJ2-5; TRBD2 aligns across 11 bases. Germline V gene sequence: CDR1 SGHTA, CDR2 FQGNSA. The CDR3 has 16 residues. Trimming at V came to 5 bases and at J to 0 bases, leaving 5 bases not matched to a gene. The CDR3 coding sequence is TGTGCCAGCAGCCTGACTAGCGGGACATACCAAGAGACCCAGTACTCC. It encodes CASSLTSGTYQETQYS.

At least ten counts were recorded for this clonotype. CDR3 protein: CASSLDHRQGRAQANYGYTF. CDR3 DNA sequence: TGTGCCAGCAGCTTAGATCATCGGCAGGGCAGGGCGCAAGCTAACTATGGCTACACCTTC. The V and J genes are TRBV7-6 and TRBJ1-2; a possible D gene is TRBD1 (5 bases). Trimming removed 1 base at V and 0 bases at J, with 24 bases between. This CDR3 contains 20 residues. Germline CDR1 SGHVS, CDR2 FNYEAQ. The entire variable domain, with the rest obtained from reference TRBV7-6 and TRBJ1-2, is as follows: GAGVSQSPRYKVTKRGQDVALRCDPISGHVSLYWYRQALGQGPEFLTYFNYEAQQDKSGLPNDRFSAERPEGSISTLTIQRTEQRDSAMYRCASSLDHRQGRAQANYGYTFGSGTRLTVV.

This sequence joins TRBV4-1 and TRBJ1-4; D gene unclear. CDR3 length: 16 amino acids. Trimming removed 0 bases at V and 2 bases at J, with 10 bases between. In germline, CDR1 is MGHRA, CDR2 YSYEKL. The DNA for the CDR3 is TGCGCCAGCAGCCAAGAGGGGTCGAGGACTAATGAAAAACTGTTTTTT. It is translated as CASSQEGSRTNEKLFF.

A few counts support this clonotype. This sequence joins TRBV7-9 and TRBJ2-5; perhaps TRBD2 as D (5 bases). The CDR3 loop spans 12 amino acids. Germline CDR1 is SEHNR and CDR2 is FQNEAQ (reference sequence). The V and J ends lost 1 base and 14 bases respectively, with 14 bases between them. CDR3 nucleotide sequence: TGTGCCAGCAGCTTAGGCACCTTAGCGTTATACTTC. Its translation: CASSLGTLALYF.

The rearrangement joins TRBV12-3 or TRBV12-4 to TRBJ1-4; D unclear. This CDR3 is 15 amino acids long. Trimming took off 3 bases at V and 8 bases at J, with 16 bases between the two ends. The CDR3 here is CASSLYRLSKEKLFF. The CDR3 coding sequence is TGTGCCAGCAGTTTGTACAGACTCTCCAAAGAAAAACTGTTTTTT.

This chain links TRBV7-9 with TRBJ2-7; D not certain. Germline V gene lookup returns CDR1 SEHNR and CDR2 FQNEAQ (reference sequence). V was cut by 5 bases and J by 4 bases, with 12 bases left in between. This CDR3 has 13 amino acids. DNA for the CDR3: TGTGCCAGCAGCCAGGCTTCAGTGTACGAGCAGTACTTC. Residues: CASSQASVYEQYF.

V is TRBV18 and J is TRBJ2-2; tentatively, D is TRBD2 (5 bases). The V gene lost 3 bases and the J gene lost 1 base, with 9 bases spanning the gap. The CDR3 sequence is 15 residues long. Looked up from germline, CDR1 is KGHSH and CDR2 is LQKENI. Here the CDR3 DNA reads TGTGCCAGCTCACCCCGCAGCGGGAACACCGGGGAGCTGTTTTTT. The encoded protein is CASSPRSGNTGELFF.

This chain joins TRBV3-1 and TRBJ1-6, with 7 nucleotides matching TRBD1. J was trimmed by 5 bases and V by 2 bases; bases with no gene match: 3. From germline, CDR1 is LGHDT and CDR2 YNNKEL (reference sequence). The CDR3 loop spans 15 amino acids. The CDR3 DNA reads TGTGCCAGCAGCCAAACAGGGGTCCATAATTCACCCCTCCACTTT. The encoded protein is CASSQTGVHNSPLHF.

This clonotype was counted many times. This rearrangement joins TRBV7-6 to TRBJ2-5; 13 bases map to TRBD2. The CDR3 runs 16 residues. CDR1 is SGHVS, CDR2 FNYEAQ, per germline. Trimming at V came to 5 bases and at J to 4 bases, leaving 7 bases not matched to a gene. The CDR3, as DNA: TGTGCCAGCAGCCCCGGACTAGCGGGAGCGGGAGAGACCCAGTACTTC. It encodes CASSPGLAGAGETQYF.

The DNA of the CDR3 is TGCGCCAGCAGCTTGGGGGTTTTGGCTAACACTGAAGCTTTCTTT. Translation: CASSLGVLANTEAFF. The chain has TRBV5-1 and TRBJ1-1; D unclear. The CDR3 loop spans 15 amino acids. The V end was cut by 0 bases, the J end by 2 bases, with 11 bases between. From germline, CDR1 is SGHRS and CDR2 YFSETQ.

This chain links TRBV2 with TRBJ1-6; a possible D gene is TRBD1 (6 bases). V gave up 3 bases and J gave up 10 bases, with 10 bases separating them. The CDR3 extends over 13 amino acids. Germline V gene data show CDR1 as SNHLY and CDR2 as FYNNEI. The CDR3 DNA reads TGTGCCAGCAGTGACAGGGGTGGGTCACCCCTCCACTTT. Its translation: CASSDRGGSPLHF. Together with reference TRBV2 and TRBJ1-6, the CDR3 gives the full variable domain: EPEVTQTPSHQVTQMGQEVILRCVPISNHLYFYWYRQILGQKVEFLVSFYNNEISEKSEIFDDQFSVERPDGSNFTLKIRSTKLEDSAMYFCASSDRGGSPLHFGNGTRLTVT.

Regarding this clonotype: Sequence at one end of the junction differs from germline and may be a read error. This rearrangement joins TRBV7-2 to TRBJ2-5; TRBD2 matches 13 bases. CDR1 is SGHTA and CDR2 is FQGNSA in the germline V gene. The CDR3 totals 16 residues. CDR3 bases: TGTGCCAGCAGCTCCCAAGGGACTAGCGGGGTAGAGGCCCAGTACTTC. Its translation is CASSSQGTSGVEAQYF.

The chain joins TRBV11-2 to TRBJ2-2, with 8 nucleotides matching TRBD1. The CDR3 length is 16 residues. J lost 6 bases, V lost 3 bases, and 9 bases had no gene match. Germline CDR1 is SGHAT and CDR2 is FQNNGV. The CDR3 DNA sequence: TGTGCCAGCAGCTTTTGGACAGGGAGAATTTCCGGGGAGCTGTTTTTT. As protein: CASSFWTGRISGELFF. The complete variable domain, with remaining parts taken from reference TRBV11-2 and TRBJ2-2, reads EAGVAQSPRYKIIEKRQSVAFWCNPISGHATLYWYQQILGQGPKLLIQFQNNGVVDDSQLPKDRFSAERLKGVDSTLKIQPAKLEDSAVYLCASSFWTGRISGELFFGEGSRLTVL.

This clonotype occurred a few times. CDR3: CASSFSGEAKNIQYF. The DNA of the CDR3 is TGTGCCAGCAGTTTCTCCGGAGAGGCCAAAAACATTCAGTACTTC. The chain is built from TRBV12-3 or TRBV12-4 and TRBJ2-4, with D uncertain. Trimming removed 3 bases from V and 1 base from J, with 10 bases in between. The CDR3 extends over 15 amino acids.

This clonotype has just a few counts. V usage is TRBV4-1 and J usage is TRBJ2-1; tentative D call: TRBD2 (5 bases). Deletions cut 1 base from V and 6 bases from J, with 19 bases between. The germline CDR1 and CDR2 sequences are MGHRA and YSYEKL. CDR3 length: 17 residues. The CDR3 spells CASSQVLDFTLPNEQFF. CDR3 nucleotides: TGCGCCAGCAGCCAAGTGTTGGACTTCACTCTCCCCAATGAGCAGTTCTTC.